Shown below are 5 T cell receptor beta chains from a single sample sequenced in a study of beta chain features in type 1 diabetes. Broader study findings: Moderate yet significant TCRB CDR3 shortening was seen in Type 1 diabetes patients in all four CD4+ subsets.

Their specific antigens are unknown. Reverse transcribing all isolated RNA meant expressed TCRB transcripts were sequenced. Assay used: immunoSEQ multiplex PCR; TCRdb lists only in-frame clones, some missing. The profile shows over 200,000 clones, approximately 11% of them singletons. Sequenced: naive CD4+ T cells from blood. The receptors originated from a man under 40 with type 1 diabetes.

This clone was seen more than once but under ten times. CDR3 DNA sequence: TGTGCCAGCAGTTTATCTGCGTCCACTCCCGAAAAACTGTTTTTT. This translates into CASSLSASTPEKLFF. The rearrangement joins TRBV27 to TRBJ1-4; D uncertain. V was clipped by 0 bases and J by 8 bases, with 13 bases between them. Germline CDR1 reads MNHEY; CDR2 reads SMNVEV (reference sequence). The CDR3 length is 15 residues.

This rearrangement joins TRBV5-6 to TRBJ2-1, with D perhaps matching TRBD2 (7 bases). The germline V gene has CDR1 SGHDT and CDR2 YYEEEE. V lost 5 bases, J lost 5 bases, and 14 bases lay in between. CDR3 length: 14 amino acids. The CDR3 loop reads CASRSGGLNNEQFF. In DNA form, the CDR3 reads TGTGCCAGCAGGTCCGGGGGGCTAAACAATGAGCAGTTCTTC.

This clone has only a few counts. In DNA form, the CDR3 reads TGTGCCAGCAGTTACGTAGCGGGGGTCACAGATACGCAGTATTTT. Residues: CASSYVAGVTDTQYF. This sequence joins TRBV6-5 and TRBJ2-3; 9 nucleotides align to TRBD2. Germline V CDR1 and CDR2: MNHEY, SVGAGI. The CDR3 consists of 15 residues. V was clipped by 2 bases and J by 2 bases; unmatched bases: 2.

Only a few counts were recorded for this clone. The sample has other DNA sequences that encode this CDR3 too. The J gene is TRBJ2-5, the V gene TRBV9; TRBD2 matches at 11 bases. The germline gives CDR1 SGDLS, CDR2 YYNGEE. After removal of 0 bases from V and 4 bases from J, the junction contained 2 bases not matched to a gene. The CDR3 spans 15 residues. CDR3 DNA sequence: TGTGCCAGCAGCGTAGTTGGGACTAGCGGAGAGACCCAGTACTTC. Its protein product is CASSVVGTSGETQYF.

This clone was seen more than once but under ten times. V and J are TRBV4-1 and TRBJ2-2, with 12 positions matching TRBD2. The V and J ends lost 4 bases and 9 bases, in that order; junction bases with no gene match: 6. Per germline, CDR1 MGHRA and CDR2 YSYEKL. This CDR3 spans 15 amino acids. The CDR3 sequence: CASSPRLAGVRELFF. CDR3 coding DNA: TGCGCCAGCAGCCCTCGACTAGCGGGGGTCCGGGAGCTGTTTTTT.